The present TCR beta chain was sequenced within a study of post-analysis software for immune sequencing data. Study-wide background: There were relapsing-remitting, secondary progressive and progressive-relapsing multiple sclerosis among the disease courses included.

As regards this clonotype: Its antigen is undetermined.

Researchers reported that TCR beta cDNA libraries carried unique molecular identifiers. The source material, about 0.9 to 10 million T cells, gave rise to about 520,000 cDNA molecules. From the PCR reads, TCRdb called clonotypes with MiXCR, one entry per CDR3 protein. The repertoire holds roughly 800,000 distinct CDR3 sequences, with around 45% as singletons. Whole-study results and caveats: A significant reduction in normalized Chao1 diversity was observed in multiple sclerosis patients versus controls. Five TRBV segments were significantly more frequent in patients than in controls. TRBV5-6, TRBV5-1 and TRBV20-1 were among these segments. Samples made in the same batch grouped tightly together by F measure.

Germline CDR1 reads SGHRS; CDR2 reads YFSETQ. Unmatched junction bases numbered 6, after V lost 0 bases and J lost 5 bases. The CDR3 contains 16 residues. This TCR was recovered from a girl aged 5 to 17 with multiple sclerosis. The gene calls are TRBV5-1 and TRBJ2-1, with 9 bases fitting TRBD2. Material: blood. The CDR3 loop reads CASSLAVTSGHNEQFF. The CDR3 bases are TGCGCCAGCAGCTTGGCTGTGACTAGCGGACACAATGAGCAGTTCTTC.